Presented here are 8 T cell receptor beta chains from one specimen sequenced in a study of T-cell reconstitution after alpha-beta-depleted transplantation in children. Researchers prepared the TCRbeta library using unique molecular identifiers, the study reports. TCRdb re-called the PCR reads through MiXCR, storing one row per CDR3 protein. The table records about 440,000 distinct CDR3 sequences, around 46% of them present only once. Specimen: PBMCs, collected before TCRalphabeta/CD19-depleted stem cell transplant. These receptors all come from a girl aged 2-9 years with aplastic anemia, due to receive a stem cell transplant.

The sample holds one count of this clonotype. The rearrangement joins TRBV5-1 to TRBJ2-1, with D unresolved. V was cut by 4 bases and J by 6 bases, with 17 bases left in between. This CDR3 comprises 15 residues. Germline loops: CDR1 SGHRS, CDR2 YFSETQ. The chain's CDR3 is CASSVSGVEANEQFF. CDR3 DNA: TGCGCCAGCAGCGTCTCCGGTGTAGAGGCCAATGAGCAGTTCTTC.

This clonotype was observed a few times. The DNA for the CDR3 is TGCAGCGTTGTATGGAGCGGAGGGGAGACCCAGTACTTC. It yields the protein CSVVWSGGETQYF. The chain links TRBV29-1 to TRBJ2-5, with a possible D match to TRBD2 (6 bases). The V gene lost 4 bases and the J gene lost 5 bases, with 14 bases spanning the gap. From germline, CDR1 is SQVTM and CDR2 ANQGSEA. CDR3 length equals 13 residues.

With regard to this clonotype: Possible read error: a much larger clone is one base away. The chain couples TRBV7-2 to TRBJ2-5, with D tentatively TRBD2 (7 bases). The CDR3 covers 14 residues. With 3 bases removed from V and 1 base from J, the gap between germline ends came to 9 bases. Germline loops: CDR1 SGHTA, CDR2 FQGNSA. CDR3 residues: CASSFAGAQETQYF. In nucleotides, the CDR3 is TGTGCCAGCAGCTTCGCGGGGGCCCAAGAGACCCAGTACTTC.

The V and J genes are TRBV5-5 and TRBJ2-3; D might be TRBD1 or TRBD2, each matching 6 bases. The length of the CDR3 is 17 residues. Germline assignment: CDR1 SGHKS and CDR2 YYEKEE (reference sequence). Trimming removed 0 bases at V and 6 bases at J, with 20 bases between. CDR3: CASSLAWRGWEADTQYF. The CDR3 DNA sequence: TGTGCCAGCAGCTTGGCGTGGAGGGGGTGGGAAGCGGATACGCAGTATTTT.

V is TRBV20-1 and J is TRBJ2-7; D perhaps matches TRBD2 (6 bases). Looked up from germline, CDR1 is DFQATT and CDR2 is SNEGSKA (reference sequence). The V end was cut by 3 bases, the J end by 3 bases, with 12 bases between. This CDR3 has 13 amino acids. CDR3 residues: CSASGLSNYEQYF. The CDR3 DNA follows: TGCAGTGCTAGCGGACTATCTAACTACGAGCAGTACTTC.

This chain joins TRBV27 and TRBJ2-3, with D perhaps TRBD2 (5 bases). V was pared by 5 bases and J by 7 bases, with 19 bases between. This CDR3 has 15 amino acids. Germline CDR1 and CDR2: MNHEY and SMNVEV (reference sequence). The CDR3 nucleotides are TGTGCCAGCAGTCCTCGGGCTAGCTCTACGAATACGCAGTATTTT. Protein: CASSPRASSTNTQYF.

Of note for this clonotype: A read error may account for a junction end that differs from germline. The chain recombines TRBV20-1 with TRBJ2-7; D is unresolved. CDR3 length equals 12 residues. Germline V gene data show CDR1 as DFQATT and CDR2 as SNEGSKA (reference sequence). CDR3 in DNA: TGCAGTGCAAGAGAAATGACGGTTGAGCAGTACTTC. This encodes CSAREMTVEQYF.

The chain combines TRBV20-1 with TRBJ2-5; 7 bases agree with TRBD1. This CDR3 spans 14 amino acids. After removal of 0 bases from V and 1 base from J, the junction contained 2 bases not matched to a gene. CDR1 is DFQATT and CDR2 is SNEGSKA in the germline V gene (reference sequence). This CDR3 reads CSARDPGGQETQYF. The CDR3, as DNA: TGCAGTGCTAGAGATCCAGGGGGCCAAGAGACCCAGTACTTC.